This T cell receptor beta chain was sequenced for a study of T-cell memory formation after mild COVID-19. Study in general: Clustering of TCRs was largely donor specific.

Regarding the study as a whole: Contracting clones, day 15 to 85, had balanced CD4/CD8, and later expanders favored CD4+.

Comment on this clonotype: Antigen specificity is unknown.

The CDR3 spans 14 residues. V gave up 2 bases and J gave up 0 bases, with 7 bases separating them. Germline CDR1 and CDR2: MNHNY and SVGAGI (reference sequence). The TCR alpha and TCR beta cDNA libraries, bearing sample barcodes and UMIs, were generated by 5'RACE using constant-segment primers. From the 5' RACE reads, TCRdb called clonotypes with MiXCR, one entry per CDR3 protein. The sample lists about 200,000 distinct CDR3 sequences, around 9.5% seen once, with 3% to 4.5% in the top ten. The genes are TRBV6-6 and TRBJ2-5; D possibly uses TRBD1 or TRBD2 (5 bases each). The sample taken for sequencing was PBMCs or a T cell subset sorted from them (not recorded which). The receptor was isolated from a man younger than 35 who had mild COVID-19 (a few samples of this study predate the infection). Cell type and time point are not known. The CDR3 sequence is CASSYGTYQETQYF. In DNA, the CDR3 is TGTGCCAGCAGTTACGGGACGTACCAAGAGACCCAGTACTTC.